One TCR beta chain is described in this entry. Its antigen remains unknown. These data are taken from a study of cytomegalovirus exposure and HLA in healthy donors. The ends lost 5 bases at V and 7 bases at J; junction bases unmatched: 9. The length of the CDR3 is 15 residues. Germline lookup yields CDR1 MDHEN and CDR2 SYDVKM. Amplification used 60 Vbeta primers and 13 Jbeta primers. Profiled with immunoSEQ multiplex PCR; TCRdb holds only in-frame clones, not every one. The table has about 100,000 clones, around three quarters seen once. Study-level results: In vitro work confirmed that a few CMV-associated chains recognize CMV antigens. Earlier analysis found most TCR beta V segments productive about 87% or about 30% of the time. Association of roughly 18,000 TCR beta sequences with HLA alleles was found at 0.05 false discovery rate in a later analysis.

The sequence derives from a young man in good health and CMV-seronegative. The chain is built from TRBV28 and TRBJ1-2; 11 bases align to TRBD1. The sample was PBMCs. In nucleotides, the CDR3 is TGTGCCAGCAGTACCCCCCGGACAGGGGGCAGTGGCTACACCTTC. It codes for CASSTPRTGGSGYTF.